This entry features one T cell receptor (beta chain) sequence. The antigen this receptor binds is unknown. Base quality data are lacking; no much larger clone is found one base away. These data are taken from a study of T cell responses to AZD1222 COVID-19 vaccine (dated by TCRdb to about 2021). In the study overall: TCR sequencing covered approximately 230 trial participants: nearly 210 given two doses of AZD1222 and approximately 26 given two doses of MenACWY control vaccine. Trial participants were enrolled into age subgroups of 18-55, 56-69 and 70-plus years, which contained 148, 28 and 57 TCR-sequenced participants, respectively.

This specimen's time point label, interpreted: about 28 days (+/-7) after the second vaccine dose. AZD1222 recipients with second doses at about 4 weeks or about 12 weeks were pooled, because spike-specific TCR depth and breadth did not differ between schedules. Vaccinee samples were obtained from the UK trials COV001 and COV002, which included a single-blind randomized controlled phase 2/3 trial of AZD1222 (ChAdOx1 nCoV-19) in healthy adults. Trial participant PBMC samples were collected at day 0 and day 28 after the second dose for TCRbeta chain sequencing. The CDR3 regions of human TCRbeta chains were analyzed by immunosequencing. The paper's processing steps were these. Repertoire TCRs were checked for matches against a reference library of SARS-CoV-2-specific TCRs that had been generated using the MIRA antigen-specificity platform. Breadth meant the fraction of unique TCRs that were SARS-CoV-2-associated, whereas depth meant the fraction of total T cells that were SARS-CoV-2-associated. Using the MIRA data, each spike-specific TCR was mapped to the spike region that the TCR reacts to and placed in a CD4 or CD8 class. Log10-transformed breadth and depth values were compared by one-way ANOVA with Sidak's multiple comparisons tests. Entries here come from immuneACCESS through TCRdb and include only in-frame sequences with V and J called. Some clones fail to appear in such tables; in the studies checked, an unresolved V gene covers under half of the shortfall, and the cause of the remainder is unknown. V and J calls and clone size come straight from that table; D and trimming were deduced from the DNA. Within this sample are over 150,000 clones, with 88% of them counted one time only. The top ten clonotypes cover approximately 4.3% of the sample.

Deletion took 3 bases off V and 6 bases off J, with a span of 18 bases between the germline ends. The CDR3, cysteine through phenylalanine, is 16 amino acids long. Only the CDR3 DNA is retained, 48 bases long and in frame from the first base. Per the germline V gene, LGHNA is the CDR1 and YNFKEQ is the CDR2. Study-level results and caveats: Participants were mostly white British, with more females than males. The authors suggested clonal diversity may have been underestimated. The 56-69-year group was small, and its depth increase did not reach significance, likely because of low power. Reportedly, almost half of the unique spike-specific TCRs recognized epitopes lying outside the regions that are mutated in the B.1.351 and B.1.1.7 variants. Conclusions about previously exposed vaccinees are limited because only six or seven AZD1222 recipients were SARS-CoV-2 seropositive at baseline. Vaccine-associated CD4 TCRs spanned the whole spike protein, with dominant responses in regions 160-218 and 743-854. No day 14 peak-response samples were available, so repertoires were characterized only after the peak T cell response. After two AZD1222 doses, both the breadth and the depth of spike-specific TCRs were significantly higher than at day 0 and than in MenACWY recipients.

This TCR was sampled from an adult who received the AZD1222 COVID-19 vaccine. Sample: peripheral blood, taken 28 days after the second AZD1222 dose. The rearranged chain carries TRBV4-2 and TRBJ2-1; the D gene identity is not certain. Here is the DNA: TGTGCCAGCAGCCAGAACACTCGGGCCTCCGGCAATGAGCAGTTCTTC. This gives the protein CASSQNTRASGNEQFF.